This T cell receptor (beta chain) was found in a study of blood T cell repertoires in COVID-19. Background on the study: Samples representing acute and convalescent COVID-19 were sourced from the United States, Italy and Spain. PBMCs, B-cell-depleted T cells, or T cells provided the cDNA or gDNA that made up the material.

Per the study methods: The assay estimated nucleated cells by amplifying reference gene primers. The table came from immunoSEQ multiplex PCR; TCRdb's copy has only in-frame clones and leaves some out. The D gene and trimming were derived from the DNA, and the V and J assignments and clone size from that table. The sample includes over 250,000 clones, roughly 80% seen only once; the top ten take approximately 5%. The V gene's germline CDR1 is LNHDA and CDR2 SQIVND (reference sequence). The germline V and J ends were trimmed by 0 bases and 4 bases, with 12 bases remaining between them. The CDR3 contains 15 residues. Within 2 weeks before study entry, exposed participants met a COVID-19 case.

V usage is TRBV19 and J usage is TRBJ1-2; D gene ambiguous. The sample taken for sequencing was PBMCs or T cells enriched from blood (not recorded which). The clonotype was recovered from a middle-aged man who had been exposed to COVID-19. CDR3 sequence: CASSIDLGVAYGYTF. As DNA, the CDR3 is TGTGCCAGTAGTATAGATCTCGGGGTAGCCTATGGCTACACCTTC.